Each of the 12 T cell receptor beta chains below was sequenced from the same sample in a study of Graves' ophthalmopathy and Graves' hyperthyroidism. RNA transcripts provided the template for amplifying TCR beta CDR3 regions. HTBI primers were used in a first-round RT-PCR, which preceded a second-round multiplex PCR. TCRdb reprocessed the multiplex PCR reads via MiXCR and lists one record per CDR3 protein. The data contain about 620,000 distinct CDR3 sequences, 22% of them singletons. Sequenced material: peripheral blood. These receptors were collected from a woman aged 18 to 35 with stable Graves' hyperthyroidism. Some clones in this sample may be carry-over from other donors' samples.

This clonotype was observed at least ten times. The rearrangement joins TRBV11-1 to TRBJ2-2; weak D call: TRBD1 (5 bases). Germline CDR1 reads SGHAT; CDR2 reads FQDESV (reference sequence). The V end was cut by 6 bases, the J end by 5 bases, with 19 bases between. CDR3 size: 16 residues. The CDR3 DNA follows: TGTGCCAGCAGACAGACAGTCACCTTGGGGACCGGGGAGCTGTTTTTT. This translates into CASRQTVTLGTGELFF.

This clonotype showed up many times. The chain has TRBV2 and TRBJ2-7, with D maybe TRBD1 (5 bases). Deletions cut 6 bases from V and 4 bases from J, with 13 bases between. The CDR3 length is 13 residues. The germline gives CDR1 SNHLY, CDR2 FYNNEI. As DNA, the CDR3 is TGTGCCAGCAGCGACAGCCTCGGGTACGAGCAGTACTTC. Encoded protein: CASSDSLGYEQYF. Full variable domain (remainder filled in from reference TRBV2 and TRBJ2-7): EPEVTQTPSHQVTQMGQEVILRCVPISNHLYFYWYRQILGQKVEFLVSFYNNEISEKSEIFDDQFSVERPDGSNFTLKIRSTKLEDSAMYFCASSDSLGYEQYFGPGTRLTVT.

Ten or more counts support this clonotype. The rearrangement links TRBV11-2 to TRBJ2-7; no firm D call. This CDR3 is 14 amino acids long. Germline CDR1 is SGHAT and CDR2 is FQNNGV. V lost 5 bases and J lost 2, with 13 bases in between. In nucleotides, the CDR3 is TGTGCCAGCAGCCCCTGGACGGTTACCTACGAGCAGTACTTC. Its protein is CASSPWTVTYEQYF.

V is TRBV4-1 and J is TRBJ1-1; D not resolved. The CDR3 sequence is 14 residues long. V was trimmed by 4 bases and J by 6 bases, leaving 15 bases between them. Germline V gene lookup returns CDR1 MGHRA and CDR2 YSYEKL. For the CDR3, the DNA is TGCGCCAGCAGCCTCGGTCCGGGATCGCCTGAAGCTTTCTTT. Its translation: CASSLGPGSPEAFF.

This clonotype was observed a few times. The rearrangement uses TRBV7-8 and TRBJ2-5; 10 bases align to TRBD2. J was trimmed by 4 bases and V by 5 bases; bases with no gene match: 10. Germline CDR1 SGHVS, CDR2 FQNEAQ. CDR3 length equals 16 residues. The DNA for the CDR3 is TGTGCCAGCAGCCGCCCCCTAGCGGGAGTCCCAGAGACCCAGTACTTC. It codes for CASSRPLAGVPETQYF.

This clonotype was recorded at least ten times. The rearrangement uses TRBV12-5 and TRBJ1-5; D perhaps matches TRBD1 (5 bases). V was trimmed by 4 bases and J by 0 bases, leaving 16 bases between them. This CDR3 has 17 residues. Germline V lookup: CDR1 LGHNT, CDR2 FRNRAP. The chain's CDR3 is CASGSTGVGDSNQPQHF. CDR3 in DNA: TGTGCTAGTGGTTCGACGGGGGTCGGTGATAGCAATCAGCCCCAGCATTTT.

In this sample, this clonotype turned up many times. The chain joins TRBV12-5 to TRBJ2-5; D not certain. Deletions cut 4 bases from V and 5 bases from J, with 14 bases between. CDR1 is LGHNT, CDR2 FRNRAP, per germline. There are 14 residues in the CDR3. The CDR3 DNA follows: TGTGCTAGTGGTTCCGAGGAGCTTCCGGAGACCCAGTACTTC. Translation: CASGSEELPETQYF.

The chain is built from TRBV7-3 and TRBJ2-5; unclear D gene. CDR3 length equals 13 residues. Germline assignment: CDR1 SGHTA and CDR2 FQGTGA. The V gene lost 5 bases and the J gene lost 1 base, with 8 bases spanning the gap. As DNA, the CDR3 is TGTGCCAGCAGCCAAGGGTTCCAAGAGACCCAGTACTTC. Translated, it gives CASSQGFQETQYF.

The chain links TRBV6-1 to TRBJ1-5; a possible D gene is TRBD1 (5 bases). Germline values: CDR1 MNHNS, CDR2 SASEGT. This CDR3 spans 17 amino acids. V gave up 4 bases and J gave up 4 bases, with 20 bases separating them. For the CDR3, the DNA is TGTGCCAGCAGTGGCCCTGCAGGGAAGTATGTGAATCAGCCCCAGCATTTT. This encodes CASSGPAGKYVNQPQHF.

The chain employs TRBV12-3 or TRBV12-4 and TRBJ1-1, with D possibly matching TRBD1 (5 bases). This CDR3 comprises 14 residues. Trimming pared 3 bases from V and 5 bases from J, leaving 13 bases between. Here the CDR3 DNA reads TGTGCCAGCAGTTTCTCGGGGCCGGGAACTGAAGCTTTCTTT. Amino acid sequence: CASSFSGPGTEAFF.

The chain recombines TRBV7-2 with TRBJ2-7, with D tentatively TRBD1 or TRBD2 (5 bases each). Germline CDR1 reads SGHTA; CDR2 reads FQGNSA. Trimming stripped 5 bases from V and 3 bases from J, with 14 bases between. The CDR3 totals 14 residues. The CDR3 here is CASSPGPKGYEQYF. The CDR3 nucleotides are TGTGCCAGCAGCCCGGGACCCAAGGGCTACGAGCAGTACTTC.

This clonotype has a count of ten or more. This rearrangement joins TRBV7-8 to TRBJ2-2; D uncertain. CDR3 length: 14 residues. The V gene lost 1 base and the J gene lost 3 bases, with 6 bases spanning the gap. Germline values: CDR1 SGHVS, CDR2 FQNEAQ. CDR3 coding DNA: TGTGCCAGCAGCTTAGTAACGTACACCGGGGAGCTGTTTTTT. This sequence encodes CASSLVTYTGELFF.